This passage covers 7 T cell receptor beta chains from one sample sequenced in a study of blood T cell repertoires in COVID-19. Profiled with immunoSEQ multiplex PCR; TCRdb holds only in-frame clones, not every one. The data contain a few hundred thousand clones, roughly 84% of them singletons. Sequencing was done on a sample of PBMCs or T cells enriched from blood (not recorded which). The receptors stem from a woman in her twenties or thirties who had recovered from COVID-19.

V usage is TRBV10-3 and J usage is TRBJ2-2; D perhaps matches TRBD2 (5 bases). Trimming removed 9 bases from V and 0 bases from J, with 8 bases in between. This CDR3 region has 13 residues. In germline, CDR1 is ENHRY, CDR2 SYGVKD. The chain's CDR3 is CAIAASNTGELFF. The CDR3 nucleotides are TGTGCCATAGCGGCCTCGAACACCGGGGAGCTGTTTTTT.

This clone was observed once. The chain carries TRBV30 and TRBJ2-1; perhaps TRBD1 as D (6 bases). From germline, CDR1 is GTSNPN and CDR2 SVGIG (reference sequence). The CDR3 runs 13 residues. Trimming pared 8 bases from V and 2 bases from J, leaving 13 bases between. CDR3 residues: CAGYRVTYNEQFF. The DNA of the CDR3 is TGTGCCGGCTACAGGGTTACCTACAATGAGCAGTTCTTC.

The chain combines TRBV28 with TRBJ2-1; no clear D gene. The V and J ends lost 5 bases and 0 bases respectively, with 11 bases between them. The germline gives CDR1 MDHEN, CDR2 SYDVKM. The CDR3 has 15 residues. The CDR3 region has the DNA TGTGCCAGCAGTGCGGCAGTAAACTCCTACAATGAGCAGTTCTTC. It codes for CASSAAVNSYNEQFF.

This chain uses TRBV29-1 with TRBJ1-6; TRBD1 matches 10 bases. Germline-derived CDR1 and CDR2 are SQVTM and ANQGSEA. The ends lost 5 bases at V and 0 bases at J; junction bases unmatched: 1. CDR3 length: 15 amino acids. The CDR3 is CSVRTGGSYNSPLHF. The CDR3 nucleotides read TGCAGCGTTCGGACAGGGGGCTCCTATAATTCACCCCTCCACTTT.

This rearrangement joins TRBV20-1 to TRBJ1-3; TRBD1 might be the D (5 bases). There are 16 residues in the CDR3. Germline assignment: CDR1 DFQATT and CDR2 SNEGSKA (reference sequence). The V end was cut by 3 bases, the J end by 0 bases, with 15 bases between. The CDR3 DNA reads as TGCAGTGCTAGTAGGGCCGGGGGGTTCTCTGGAAACACCATATATTTT. It is translated as CSASRAGGFSGNTIYF.

The gene calls are TRBV6-2 or TRBV6-3 and TRBJ1-2, with D perhaps matching TRBD1 (5 bases). The CDR3 loop spans 15 amino acids. The V and J ends lost 2 bases and 6 bases respectively, with 16 bases between them. Germline V gene lookup returns CDR1 MNHEY and CDR2 SVGEGT. CDR3 sequence reads: CASSYAPGYADGYTF. CDR3 DNA: TGTGCCAGCAGTTACGCGCCAGGGTACGCTGATGGCTACACCTTC.

The rearrangement uses TRBV10-3 and TRBJ2-5; TRBD1 matches at 7 bases. The CDR3 is 14 residues long. With V trimmed by 6 bases and J by 2 bases, 6 bases remained unmatched. CDR1 and CDR2 (germline): ENHRY, SYGVKD. DNA for the CDR3: TGTGCCATCAGCTATCGACAGGGACAAGAGACCCAGTACTTC. Translating gives CAISYRQGQETQYF.